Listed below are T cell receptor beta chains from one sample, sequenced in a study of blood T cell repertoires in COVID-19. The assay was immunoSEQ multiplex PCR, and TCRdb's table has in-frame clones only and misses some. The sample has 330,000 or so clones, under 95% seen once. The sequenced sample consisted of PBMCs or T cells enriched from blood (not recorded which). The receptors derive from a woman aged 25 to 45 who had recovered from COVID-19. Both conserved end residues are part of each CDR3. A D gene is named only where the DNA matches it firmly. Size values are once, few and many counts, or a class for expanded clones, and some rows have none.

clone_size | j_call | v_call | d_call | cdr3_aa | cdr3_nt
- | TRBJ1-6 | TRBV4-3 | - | CASSADTYNSPLHF | TGCGCCAGCAGCGCGGACACTTATAATTCACCCCTCCACTTT
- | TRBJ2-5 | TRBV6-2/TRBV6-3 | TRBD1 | CASSYSMVQGVEETQYF | TGTGCCAGCAGTTACTCGATGGTGCAGGGGGTTGAGGAGACCCAGTACTTC
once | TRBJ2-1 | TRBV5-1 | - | CASSFPDIYNEQFF | TGCGCCAGCAGTTTTCCAGACATTTACAATGAGCAGTTCTTC
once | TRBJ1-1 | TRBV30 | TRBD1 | CAWTPTGTTEAFF | TGTGCCTGGACCCCGACAGGGACCACTGAAGCTTTCTTT
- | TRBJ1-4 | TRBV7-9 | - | CASSLAPFQGPNEKLFF | TGTGCCAGCAGCTTAGCTCCCTTCCAGGGCCCTAATGAAAAACTGTTTTTT
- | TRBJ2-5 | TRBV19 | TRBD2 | CASSIAGGAGETQYF | TGTGCCAGTAGTATAGCCGGGGGGGCAGGAGAGACCCAGTACTTC
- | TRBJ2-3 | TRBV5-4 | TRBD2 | CASSHGTSTPDTQYF | TGTGCCAGCAGCCACGGGACTAGCACTCCAGATACGCAGTATTTT
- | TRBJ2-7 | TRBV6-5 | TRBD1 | CASSLPGTGVGEQYF | TGTGCCAGCAGCCTCCCCGGGACAGGGGTCGGCGAGCAGTACTTC
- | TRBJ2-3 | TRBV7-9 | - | CASSPPGNTDTQYF | TGTGCCAGCAGCCCCCCAGGGAACACAGATACGCAGTATTTT
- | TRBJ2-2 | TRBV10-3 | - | CAISRGEVTGELFF | TGTGCCATCAGTCGGGGAGAGGTCACCGGGGAGCTGTTTTTT
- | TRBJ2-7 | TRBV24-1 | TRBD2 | CATSDTGTSGRPYEQYF | TGTGCCACCAGTGACACCGGGACTAGCGGGCGCCCCTACGAGCAGTACTTC
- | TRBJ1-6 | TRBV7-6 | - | CASSFSSYNSPLHF | TGTGCCAGCAGCTTTAGCTCCTATAATTCACCCCTCCACTTT
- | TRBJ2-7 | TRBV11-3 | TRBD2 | CASSPGGYEQYF | TGTGCCAGCAGCCCGGGGGGATACGAGCAGTACTTC
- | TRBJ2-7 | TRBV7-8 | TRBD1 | CASSSETGTEQYF | TGTGCCAGCAGCTCAGAGACAGGGACCGAGCAGTACTTC
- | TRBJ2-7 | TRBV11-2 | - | CASSLVQGGHYEQYF | TGTGCCAGCAGCTTAGTTCAAGGTGGACACTACGAGCAGTACTTC
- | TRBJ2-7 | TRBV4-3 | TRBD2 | CASSLGVAGHSYEQYF | TGCGCCAGCAGCCTGGGGGTAGCGGGGCATTCCTACGAGCAGTACTTC
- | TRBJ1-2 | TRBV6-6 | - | CASSYQGINYGYTF | TGTGCCAGCAGTTACCAGGGTATAAACTATGGCTACACCTTC
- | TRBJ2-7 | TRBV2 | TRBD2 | CASIRGSSGRIF | TGTGCCAGCATTAGGGGATCTAGCGGGAGGATATTC
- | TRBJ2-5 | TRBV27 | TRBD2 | CASSSRLAETQYF | TGTGCCAGCAGTTCCAGACTAGCCGAGACCCAGTACTTC
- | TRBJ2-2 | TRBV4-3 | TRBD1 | CASSRSRGRNTGELFF | TGCGCCAGCAGCCGCAGCAGGGGGCGAAACACCGGGGAGCTGTTTTTT
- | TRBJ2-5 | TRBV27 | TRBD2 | CASSTLPGGTQETQYF | TGTGCCAGCAGTACCCTCCCGGGGGGAACACAAGAGACCCAGTACTTC
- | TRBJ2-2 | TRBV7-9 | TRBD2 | CASSSGLAGTGELFF | TGTGCCAGCAGTAGCGGACTAGCTGGCACCGGGGAGCTGTTTTTT
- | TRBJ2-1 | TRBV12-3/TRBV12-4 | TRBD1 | CSTGAIYNEQFF | TGTTCAACAGGGGCCATCTACAATGAGCAGTTCTTC
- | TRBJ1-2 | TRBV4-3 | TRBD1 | CASSQVTGSGGYTF | TGCGCCAGCAGCCAAGTGACAGGGTCGGGGGGCTACACCTTC
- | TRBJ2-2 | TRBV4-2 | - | CASSQEDRRTGELFF | TGTGCCAGCAGCCAAGAGGATAGGAGGACCGGGGAGCTGTTTTTT
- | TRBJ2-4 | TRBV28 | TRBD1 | CASRTGGAKNIQYF | TGTGCCAGCAGGACAGGGGGTGCCAAAAACATTCAGTACTTC
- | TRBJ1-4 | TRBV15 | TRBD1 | CATSRDRQGAANEKLFF | TGTGCCACCAGCAGAGATCGTCAGGGGGCTGCTAATGAAAAACTGTTTTTT
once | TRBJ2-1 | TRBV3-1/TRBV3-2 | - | CASSQGLEQFF | TGTGCCAGCAGCCAAGGACTAGAGCAGTTCTTC
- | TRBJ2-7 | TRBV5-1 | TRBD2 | CASSPGGATEMISYEQYF | TGCGCCAGCAGCCCGGGAGGGGCCACCGAAATGATCTCCTACGAGCAGTACTTC
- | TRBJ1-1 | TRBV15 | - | CATSRDPGTEAFF | TGTGCCACCAGCAGAGATCCAGGGACTGAAGCTTTCTTT
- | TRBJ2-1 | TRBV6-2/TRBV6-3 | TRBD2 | CASSYTLSGGPYNEQFF | TGTGCCAGCAGTTACACACTTAGCGGGGGACCGTACAATGAGCAGTTCTTC
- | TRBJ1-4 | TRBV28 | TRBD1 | CASSSGDRRGEKLFF | TGTGCCAGCAGTTCCGGGGACAGGAGAGGTGAAAAACTGTTTTTT
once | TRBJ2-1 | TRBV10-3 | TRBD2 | CAISVTSGGTNEQFF | TGTGCCATCAGTGTTACTAGCGGGGGGACCAATGAGCAGTTCTTC
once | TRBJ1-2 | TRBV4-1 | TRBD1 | CASSQTGVDYGYTF | TGCGCCAGCAGCCAGACAGGGGTTGACTATGGCTACACCTTC
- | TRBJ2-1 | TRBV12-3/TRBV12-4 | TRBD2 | CASTPKASGEQFF | TGTGCCAGCACTCCTAAGGCTAGCGGCGAGCAGTTCTTC
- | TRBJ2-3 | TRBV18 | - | CASSPLPRGLLLDTQYF | TGTGCCAGCTCACCACTGCCCCGGGGATTACTATTAGATACGCAGTATTTT
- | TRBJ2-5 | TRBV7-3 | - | CASSFLPQPRGKQETQYF | TGTGCCAGCAGCTTTTTACCCCAACCCCGGGGAAAGCAAGAGACCCAGTACTTC
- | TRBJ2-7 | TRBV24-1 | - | CATSDGGAYEQYF | TGTGCCACCAGTGACGGGGGTGCCTACGAGCAGTACTTC
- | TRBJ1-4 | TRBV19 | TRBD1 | CASSISGGEKLFF | TGTGCCAGTAGTATTTCAGGGGGTGAAAAACTGTTTTTT
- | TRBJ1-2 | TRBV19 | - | CASSIDMRAYGYTF | TGTGCCAGTAGTATAGACATGCGGGCCTATGGCTACACCTTC
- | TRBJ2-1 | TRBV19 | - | CATALASAGYNEQFF | TGTGCCACCGCCCTGGCTAGCGCTGGCTACAATGAGCAGTTCTTC
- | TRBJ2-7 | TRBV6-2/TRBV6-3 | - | CASSQSWEQYF | TGTGCCAGCAGTCAGTCGTGGGAGCAGTACTTC
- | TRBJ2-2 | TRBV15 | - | CATSGLPRVNTGELFF | TGTGCCACCAGTGGACTACCAAGAGTAAACACCGGGGAGCTGTTTTTT
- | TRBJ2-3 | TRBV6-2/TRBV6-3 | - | CASSSPGRGYTQYF | TGTGCCAGCAGCTCCCCGGGCAGGGGTTATACGCAGTATTTT
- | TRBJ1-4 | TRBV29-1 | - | CSAGGSEKLFF | TGCTCTGCAGGTGGATCGGAAAAACTGTTTTTT
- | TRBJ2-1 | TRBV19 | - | CASSAGGYPNEQFF | TGTGCCAGTAGTGCTGGGGGGTATCCCAATGAGCAGTTCTTC
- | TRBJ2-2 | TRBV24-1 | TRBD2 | CATSASTSGGPPNTGELFF | TGTGCCACCAGTGCCTCGACTAGCGGGGGGCCCCCGAACACCGGGGAGCTGTTTTTT
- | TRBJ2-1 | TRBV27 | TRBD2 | CASSYRLAAYNEQFF | TGTGCCAGCAGCTATAGACTAGCGGCCTACAATGAGCAGTTCTTC
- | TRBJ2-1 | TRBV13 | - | CASSPLAGRESSYNEQFF | TGTGCCAGCAGCCCCCTTGCGGGACGCGAGAGCTCCTACAATGAGCAGTTCTTC
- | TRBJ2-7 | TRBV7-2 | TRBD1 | CASSQGTAYEQYF | TGTGCCAGCAGCCAAGGGACAGCTTACGAGCAGTACTTC
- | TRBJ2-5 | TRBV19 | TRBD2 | CASSDLGLAGQETQYF | TGTGCCAGTAGTGACCTCGGACTAGCGGGTCAAGAGACCCAGTACTTC
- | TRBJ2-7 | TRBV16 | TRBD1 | CASSVRRDRFEQYF | TGTGCCAGCAGCGTACGCCGGGACAGATTTGAGCAGTACTTC
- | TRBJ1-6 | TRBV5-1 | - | CASSLGQVFNSPLHF | TGCGCCAGCAGCTTGGGACAGGTTTTCAATTCACCCCTCCACTTT
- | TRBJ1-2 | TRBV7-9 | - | CASGVDNYGYTF | TGTGCCAGCGGAGTGGATAACTATGGCTACACCTTC